This entry describes one TCR beta chain. In the authors' workflow: The authors estimated nucleated cell counts from reference gene primer amplification. Profiling relied on immunoSEQ multiplex PCR, and the TCRdb table lists in-frame clones only, not all of them. The V and J calls and clone size are taken from that table; D and trimming were inferred from the DNA. The data show some 200,000 clones, with around nine tenths seen just once and approximately 2.5% held by the top ten. The data stem from a study of blood T cell repertoires in COVID-19. Study-wide background: There were acute and convalescent COVID-19 samples, and they came from the United States, Italy and Spain. T cells, B-cell-depleted T cells, or PBMCs supplied cDNA or gDNA.

The V end lost 3 bases, the J end lost 7 bases, and 9 bases lay between the germline ends. Germline V CDR1 and CDR2: SEHNR, FQNEAQ (reference sequence). The CDR3 is 12 residues long. J is TRBJ1-1 and V is TRBV7-9; D is unclear. The material sequenced was peripheral blood. The sequence was collected from a man in his forties with active or convalescent COVID-19. The CDR3 sequence: CASSFESVEAFF. In DNA, the CDR3 is TGTGCCAGCAGCTTCGAGTCGGTTGAAGCTTTCTTT.